This TCR beta chain was recorded in a study of breast tumors, draining lymph nodes, adjacent tissues (dated by TCRdb to between 2015 and 2016). About the full investigation: In breast cancer patients, the study compared the TCR beta repertoires of tumor, adjacent nontumor tissue and axillary lymph nodes. In human breast cancer, the study set out to evaluate how tumor, surrounding tissue and draining lymph node repertoires relate to one another and whether T cells may move between these sites. Overall study results and their limits: Tumor and nontumor tissue repertoires were significantly more similar in luminal-like than in basal-like breast cancer. Tumors showed preferential V and J gene usage, and their T-cell repertoire diversity fell below that of lymph nodes yet above that of nontumor tissue. The conclusion that tumor T cells originate in lymph nodes was framed as consistent with a hypothesis rather than directly demonstrated. The data were considered consistent with the idea that most tumor T cells come from the lymph node and then expand in tumor tissue.

Lymph node samples were obtained from the axillary draining lymph nodes of breast cancer patients. Worth noting for this clonotype: The specificity of this receptor is unknown. No much larger clonotype is one base removed from it; base qualities were not supplied.

The sequencing machine was an Illumina HiSeq 2000. Multiplex PCR amplification was used to generate the TCR beta chain libraries. High-throughput sequencing was used to analyze the amplified TCR beta chain products. TCRdb reprocessed the public reads (quality trimming at Q25 with fastp, clone calling with MiXCR) and kept in-frame beta chains. Rows are unified per CDR3 protein, each entry keeping the most common DNA and genes. The sample includes 200,000 to 250,000 distinct CDR3 sequences, with less than 40% observed a single time. 3% to 4% of the sample goes to the ten largest clones. Germline trimming amounts to 6 bases on V and 5 bases on J, with 5 as the count of junction bases outside the gene matches. Its CDR3 holds 13 amino acids, cysteine through phenylalanine. Only the CDR3 portion is preserved as DNA: 39 bases, with reading frame beginning at the first base.

The chain uses TRBV12-3 or TRBV12-4 and TRBJ2-5; TRBD2 aligns with 8 central bases. The sequenced sample was axillary lymph node tissue. The receptor was derived from a female donor with breast cancer. Some clones in this sample may be carry-over from other donors' samples. The CDR3 in this case is CASSPGGSETQYF. The DNA reads TGTGCCAGCAGCCCGGGGGGGAGTGAGACCCAGTACTTC.